This TCR beta chain was identified during a study of T cell clonality in common variable immunodeficiency. V was clipped by 1 base and J by 3 bases, with 10 bases between them. The CDR3 consists of 15 residues. Germline V gene lookup returns CDR1 LNHDA and CDR2 SQIVND (reference sequence). General observations from the study: CVID subjects shared fewer TCRbeta clones than healthy controls did.

Clones were sequenced by immunoSEQ multiplex PCR, and TCRdb holds only the in-frame ones, with some missing. This sample has around 45,000 clones, each found more than once. This clone was counted a few times. Its antigen is undetermined. The read ends 3 residues early relative to the CDR3; the germline J gene fills the gap. The chain combines TRBV19 with TRBJ1-5; possibly TRBD1 for D (5 bases). The source is a person between 18 and 75 years old in good health. Sequenced input: peripheral blood mononuclear cells. CDR3 protein: CASSIGPGDNQPQHF. CDR3 bases read: TGTGCCAGTAGTATAGGGCCGGGGGACAATCAGCCC.